The entry below describes one T cell receptor beta chain. The antigen is not known. This sample was taken from a study of T cells after yellow fever vaccination. Study-wide points: Highly abundant clonotypes carried over from the bulk population could end up in FACS-sorted repertoires as contaminants.

Template-switching 5'RACE yielded the TCR cDNA; a universal primer site and UMIs were added in the process. TCRdb itself ran the 5' RACE reads through MiXCR, one entry per CDR3 protein. The profile covers approximately 250,000 distinct CDR3 sequences, with roughly 6.8% appearing a single time and 1% to 1.2% taken by the ten largest. The germline V gene has CDR1 MNHEY and CDR2 SVGEGT. Between the trimmed V and J ends, which lost 6 bases and 0 bases, there was a span of 12 bases. The CDR3 extends over 14 amino acids. The chain employs TRBV6-2 or TRBV6-3 and TRBJ2-7; D gene unclear. Material: CD4+ T cells sorted from PBMCs, obtained on the day of the yellow fever booster vaccination. The clonotype originates from a man aged 25 to 40 who received the YFV17D yellow fever vaccine. This CDR3 reads CASRAQPNSYEQYF. CDR3 DNA: TGTGCCAGCAGGGCACAGCCTAACTCCTACGAGCAGTACTTC.